These 8 T cell receptor beta chains originate from one sample sequenced in a study of T cell repertoires in cytomegalovirus infection. MiXCR, run by TCRdb on the reads, gives a single entry per CDR3 protein. The table lists 350,000 to 450,000 distinct CDR3 sequences, around 18% of them singletons. Sequencing was done on a sample of PBMCs. The receptors were gathered from a human donor in good health (CMV status not recorded). Some clones in this sample may be carry-over from other donors' samples.

There are a few counts of this clonotype. V usage is TRBV6-5 and J usage is TRBJ1-2; D perhaps matches TRBD1 (5 bases). This CDR3 is built from 15 residues. Germline V CDR1 and CDR2: MNHEY, SVGAGI. Trimming took 3 bases from V and 4 from J, leaving 15 bases between them. The CDR3 loop is CASSYFKGRGYGYTF. CDR3 sequence (DNA): TGTGCCAGCAGTTATTTTAAAGGGAGGGGCTATGGCTACACCTTC.

Worth noting for this clonotype: With a much larger clone just one base away, this may be a read error. The conserved closing phenylalanine or tryptophan is absent in this CDR3, likely reflecting a read error. The chain combines TRBV7-2 with TRBJ1-6; 8 bases map to TRBD1. After removal of 4 bases from V and 7 bases from J, the junction contained 6 bases not matched to a gene. Looked up from germline, CDR1 is SGHTA and CDR2 is FQGNSA. The CDR3 is made up of 15 amino acids. The CDR3 DNA is TGTGCCAGCAGCTCCTGGACAGGGACCAATTCACCCCTCCACCTT. Translating it yields CASSSWTGTNSPLHL.

The sample holds a few counts of this clonotype. The CDR3 DNA follows: TGTGCCAGCAGGGACGGAGGACAGGTGGTTTCACCCCTCCACTTT. The encoded protein is CASRDGGQVVSPLHF. The chain carries TRBV2 and TRBJ1-6; 7 bases map to TRBD1. V dropped 6 bases and J dropped 9; count of bases not matched to a gene: 11. Germline V gives CDR1 SNHLY, CDR2 FYNNEI. The CDR3 is 15 amino acids. Drawing the rest from reference TRBV2 and TRBJ1-6, the complete variable domain is EPEVTQTPSHQVTQMGQEVILRCVPISNHLYFYWYRQILGQKVEFLVSFYNNEISEKSEIFDDQFSVERPDGSNFTLKIRSTKLEDSAMYFCASRDGGQVVSPLHFGNGTRLTVT.

The chain links TRBV20-1 to TRBJ1-1, with D perhaps TRBD1 (6 bases). Germline CDR1 and CDR2: DFQATT and SNEGSKA (reference sequence). CDR3 length equals 13 residues. The CDR3, as DNA: TGCAGCACCCAGGGGTGGTCGAACACTGAAGCTTTCTTT. It codes for CSTQGWSNTEAFF.

This clonotype showed up just a few times. V is TRBV5-1 and J is TRBJ2-7; 9 positions agree with TRBD1. Germline CDR1 SGHRS, CDR2 YFSETQ. This CDR3 comprises 13 residues. Trimming cost V 4 bases and J 6 bases; bases outside gene matches: 5. CDR3 sequence reads: CASSPTGGREQYF. The CDR3 DNA follows: TGCGCCAGCAGCCCCACAGGGGGCCGCGAGCAGTACTTC. The entire variable domain, with the rest obtained from reference TRBV5-1 and TRBJ2-7, is as follows: KAGVTQTPRYLIKTRGQQVTLSCSPISGHRSVSWYQQTPGQGLQFLFEYFSETQRNKGNFPGRFSGRQFSNSRSEMNVSTLELGDSALYLCASSPTGGREQYFGPGTRLTVT.

This rearrangement joins TRBV6-2 or TRBV6-3 to TRBJ2-5; the D is unclear. The germline V gene has CDR1 MNHEY and CDR2 SVGEGT. The length of the CDR3 is 14 residues. Deletions cut 5 bases from V and 5 bases from J, with 15 bases between. As DNA, the CDR3 is TGTGCCAGCAGTCACCAGCGAGTAGGGGAGACCCAGTACTTC. The encoded protein is CASSHQRVGETQYF.

The genes are TRBV6-4 and TRBJ2-1; 7 bases map to TRBD2. Germline-derived CDR1 and CDR2 are MRHNA and SNTAGT. This CDR3 comprises 21 residues. Trimming at V came to 7 bases and at J to 0 bases, leaving 24 bases not matched to a gene. For the CDR3, the DNA is TGTGCCAGCATCCTTACTTACTCCGGGACTACCTTATCCAGCTCCTACAATGAGCAGTTCTTC. Translating gives CASILTYSGTTLSSSYNEQFF.

The chain carries TRBV29-1 and TRBJ2-3; 7 bases align to TRBD2. The junction had 0 bases not matched to a gene; V was cut back by 2 bases and J by 1 base. In germline, CDR1 is SQVTM, CDR2 ANQGSEA. This CDR3 spans 13 amino acids. CDR3 amino acids: CSVESGGTDTQYF. The DNA for the CDR3 is TGCAGCGTTGAAAGCGGGGGCACAGATACGCAGTATTTT.